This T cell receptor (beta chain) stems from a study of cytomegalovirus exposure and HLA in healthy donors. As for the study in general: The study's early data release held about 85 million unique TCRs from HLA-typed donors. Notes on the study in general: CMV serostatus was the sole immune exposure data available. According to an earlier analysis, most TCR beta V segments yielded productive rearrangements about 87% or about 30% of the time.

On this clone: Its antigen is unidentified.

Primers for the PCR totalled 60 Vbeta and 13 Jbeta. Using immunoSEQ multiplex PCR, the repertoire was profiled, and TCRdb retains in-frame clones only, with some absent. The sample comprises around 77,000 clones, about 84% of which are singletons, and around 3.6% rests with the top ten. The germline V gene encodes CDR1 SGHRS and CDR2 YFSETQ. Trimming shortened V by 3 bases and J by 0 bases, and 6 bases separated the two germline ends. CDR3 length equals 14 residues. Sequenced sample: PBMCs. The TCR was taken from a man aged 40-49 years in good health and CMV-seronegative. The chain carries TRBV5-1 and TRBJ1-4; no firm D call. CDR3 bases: TGCGCCAGCAGCTGGGCTGCAACTAATGAAAAACTGTTTTTT. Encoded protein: CASSWAATNEKLFF.